Presented here are 30 T cell receptor beta chains from one specimen sequenced in a study of persistence of HIV-infected CD4 T cells. Sequencing used immunoSEQ version 4 in survey mode. Sequencing was performed with immunoSEQ multiplex PCR; in TCRdb, only in-frame clones are kept and a portion is missing. The sample includes 35,000 to 55,000 clones, around 90% of them seen just once. Cells were stimulated nonspecifically with anti-CD3/anti-CD28 magnetic beads. Sorting selected CD4+ T cells upregulating both CD40 ligand and CD69. These TCRs are of unknown antigen specificity. Here the sequenced sample was CD4+ T cells sorted from PBMCs after roughly 18-hour stimulation, taken from a patient who received antiretroviral therapy. The receptors shown here come from an adult woman with HIV who was CMV-seropositive.

The V and J genes are TRBV14 and TRBJ2-5; 9 nucleotides agree with TRBD2. Germline values: CDR1 SGHDN, CDR2 FVKESK. CDR3 size: 14 residues. V gave up 3 bases and J gave up 1 base; unmatched junction bases: 0. CDR3 in DNA: TGTGCCAGCAGCCAGACTAGCGGCCAAGAGACCCAGTACTTC. Translation: CASSQTSGQETQYF.

V is TRBV5-1 and J is TRBJ2-3; TRBD2 might be the D (5 bases). The CDR3 is 15 residues long. Germline V lookup: CDR1 SGHRS, CDR2 YFSETQ. The V end lost 2 bases, the J end lost 2 bases, and 12 bases lay between the germline ends. CDR3 nucleotides: TGCGCCAGCAGCTTACTAGGCAAAGACACAGATACGCAGTATTTT. It translates to CASSLLGKDTDTQYF.

This clone was detected once. This rearrangement joins TRBV30 to TRBJ1-3; D uncertain. CDR1 and CDR2 from the germline V gene are GTSNPN and SVGIG (reference sequence). The CDR3 has 13 amino acids. V was shortened by 0 bases and J by 4 bases, with 7 bases between the two germline ends. CDR3 nucleotide sequence: TGTGCCTGGAGTGTATCTGGGGGAAACACCATATATTTT. It specifies CAWSVSGGNTIYF.

The chain recombines TRBV7-8 with TRBJ2-7; 9 bases agree with TRBD1. V lost 1 base, J lost 5 bases, and 3 bases stayed unmatched. The CDR3 is made up of 14 amino acids. Per germline, CDR1 SGHVS and CDR2 FQNEAQ. The CDR3 nucleotides are TGTGCCAGCAGCTTAGGGGACAGGGAGGACGAGCAGTACTTC. Protein sequence: CASSLGDREDEQYF.

The chain is built from TRBV6-6 and TRBJ2-1, with D maybe TRBD2 (7 bases). This CDR3 region has 12 residues. The V end was cut by 5 bases, the J end by 8 bases, with 10 bases between. The germline V gene has CDR1 MNHNY and CDR2 SVGAGI (reference sequence). The CDR3 region has the DNA TGTGCCAGCAGTAACGGGGGGCATGAGCAGTTCTTC. It encodes CASSNGGHEQFF.

This clone was found once. The chain has TRBV5-4 and TRBJ1-4; a weak D match, TRBD1 (6 bases). The germline gives CDR1 SGHNT, CDR2 YYREEE (reference sequence). The V end lost 6 bases, the J end lost 2 bases, and 11 bases lay between the germline ends. The CDR3 has 14 residues. CDR3 protein: CASNKQGTNEKLFF. The CDR3 coding sequence is TGTGCCAGCAACAAACAGGGCACTAATGAAAAACTGTTTTTT.

The V and J genes are TRBV2 and TRBJ2-7; the D is unclear. CDR3 size: 13 residues. Looked up from germline, CDR1 is SNHLY and CDR2 is FYNNEI. Trimming stripped 7 bases from V and 0 bases from J, with 10 bases between. The CDR3 nucleotides read TGTGCCAGCAAGGCTGAACCCTCCTACGAGCAGTACTTC. Translation gives CASKAEPSYEQYF. The variable domain in full, completed from reference TRBV2 and TRBJ2-7, reads EPEVTQTPSHQVTQMGQEVILRCVPISNHLYFYWYRQILGQKVEFLVSFYNNEISEKSEIFDDQFSVERPDGSNFTLKIRSTKLEDSAMYFCASKAEPSYEQYFGPGTRLTVT.

The rearrangement joins TRBV10-3 to TRBJ2-3, with D possibly called TRBD1 or TRBD2 (6 bases each). V dropped 0 bases and J dropped 1 base, with 11 bases sitting between them. The CDR3 has 16 residues. Germline V gene sequence: CDR1 ENHRY, CDR2 SYGVKD. The CDR3 DNA reads as TGTGCCATCAGTGAGTCGCCGGGGGCGGGCACAGATACGCAGTATTTT. This translates into CAISESPGAGTDTQYF.

The V and J genes are TRBV9 and TRBJ2-7; 8 nucleotides line up with TRBD1. The CDR3 is made up of 16 amino acids. V lost 2 bases to trimming and J lost 0 bases; unmatched junction nucleotides: 7. CDR1 SGDLS and CDR2 YYNGEE come from the germline V gene. The CDR3 nucleotides are TGTGCCAGCAGCGTCCAGGACAGGGCTAGCTCCTACGAGCAGTACTTC. Its protein product is CASSVQDRASSYEQYF.

This rearrangement joins TRBV19 to TRBJ1-2, with no clear D. V lost 0 bases and J lost 2, with 7 bases in between. Germline V gene lookup returns CDR1 LNHDA and CDR2 SQIVND (reference sequence). The CDR3 consists of 14 residues. In nucleotides, the CDR3 is TGTGCCAGTAGTATAGACGCAAGCAACTATGGCTACACCTTC. Translating it yields CASSIDASNYGYTF.

The chain employs TRBV24-1 and TRBJ1-1; the D gene is possibly TRBD1 (5 bases). V was trimmed by 5 bases and J by 0 bases, leaving 18 bases between them. The germline V gene has CDR1 KGHDR and CDR2 SFDVKD. The length of the CDR3 is 17 residues. In DNA, the CDR3 is TGTGCCACCAGTGGCGGGGCAGGGAATCCCATGAACACTGAAGCTTTCTTT. This sequence encodes CATSGGAGNPMNTEAFF.

The chain has TRBV4-1 and TRBJ2-7; 7 bases line up with TRBD2. CDR1 and CDR2 from the germline V gene are MGHRA and YSYEKL. The CDR3 is 14 amino acids. V lost 6 bases and J lost 3; bases outside the gene matches: 8. The CDR3 DNA reads TGCGCCAGCAGTCTCCGTGGGACTAACTACGAGCAGTACTTC. The encoded protein is CASSLRGTNYEQYF.

V and J are TRBV2 and TRBJ1-4, with TRBD1 identical over 10 bases. V gave up 8 bases and J gave up 6 bases; unmatched junction bases: 6. Germline values: CDR1 SNHLY, CDR2 FYNNEI. The CDR3 consists of 14 residues. This CDR3 reads CASVKTGGDEKLFF. CDR3 nucleotides: TGTGCCAGCGTTAAGACAGGGGGCGATGAAAAACTGTTTTTT.

This clone showed up just a few times. The V gene is TRBV5-6, the J gene TRBJ2-3; 12 nucleotides line up with TRBD2. The junction had 6 bases not matched to a gene; V was cut back by 1 base and J by 9 bases. This CDR3 has 15 amino acids. The germline CDR1 and CDR2 sequences are SGHDT and YYEEEE. This chain's CDR3 is CASSLRLAGGETQYF. CDR3 in DNA: TGTGCCAGCAGCTTGAGGCTAGCGGGGGGGGAGACGCAGTATTTT.

The rearrangement joins TRBV6-4 to TRBJ2-3; no clear D. This CDR3 contains 13 residues. Germline assignment: CDR1 MRHNA and CDR2 SNTAGT. V gave up 3 bases and J gave up 8 bases, with 12 bases separating them. CDR3 bases: TGTGCCAGCAGTGAATCCCCCGGTGTTACGCAGTATTTT. Protein product: CASSESPGVTQYF.

CDR3 residues: CASSLNQGVGTDTQYF. The CDR3 DNA reads as TGCGCCAGCAGCCTCAATCAGGGAGTAGGCACAGATACGCAGTATTTT. This chain links TRBV4-1 with TRBJ2-3; tentatively, D is TRBD1 or TRBD2 (5 bases each). The germline gives CDR1 MGHRA, CDR2 YSYEKL. Between the trimmed V and J ends, which lost 4 bases and 1 base, there was a span of 15 bases. The CDR3 is 16 amino acids.

This clone has only one observation. This rearrangement joins TRBV30 to TRBJ2-7, with D perhaps TRBD1 or TRBD2 (6 bases each). Trimming left V 1 base short and J 1 base short, with 11 bases between. Looked up from germline, CDR1 is GTSNPN and CDR2 is SVGIG (reference sequence). This CDR3 has 14 amino acids. The CDR3 sequence is CAWSEGGLSYEQYV. CDR3 coding DNA: TGTGCCTGGAGTGAAGGGGGGCTATCCTACGAGCAGTACGTC.

This chain connects TRBV19 to TRBJ2-7, with D unresolved. The V end lost 3 bases, the J end lost 5 bases, and 5 bases lay between the germline ends. The CDR3 is 11 amino acids. The germline V gene has CDR1 LNHDA and CDR2 SQIVND (reference sequence). The CDR3 loop is CASSIEDEQYF. The CDR3 DNA reads TGTGCCAGTAGTATTGAGGACGAGCAGTACTTC.

The genes are TRBV15 and TRBJ2-5; D is ambiguous. This CDR3 comprises 14 residues. Trimming cost V 1 base and J 2 bases, with 8 bases left between them. Germline CDR1 reads LNHNV; CDR2 reads YYDKDF (reference sequence). The CDR3 DNA sequence: TGTGCCACCAGCAGAGTTCAGCCTCAAGAGACCCAGTACTTC. As protein: CATSRVQPQETQYF.

The rearrangement joins TRBV7-2 to TRBJ1-6, with D uncertain. V was clipped by 1 base and J by 8 bases, with 12 bases between them. This CDR3 contains 15 residues. Germline CDR1 SGHTA, CDR2 FQGNSA. This CDR3 is CASSLEGSGDSPLHF. Written as DNA, the CDR3 is TGTGCCAGCAGCTTAGAAGGGTCCGGCGATTCACCCCTCCACTTT.

The chain recombines TRBV15 with TRBJ1-4; 8 nucleotides match TRBD1. This CDR3 contains 15 residues. V shed 8 bases, J shed 11 bases, and the junction held 16 bases outside the gene matches. Germline CDR1 reads LNHNV; CDR2 reads YYDKDF (reference sequence). The CDR3 DNA reads TGTGCCACCCACTCTGGGGGACAGGACGGACTGAAACTGTTTTTT. The encoded protein is CATHSGGQDGLKLFF.

The chain employs TRBV10-1 and TRBJ2-7; perhaps TRBD2 as D (6 bases). Germline CDR1 and CDR2: WNHNN and SYGVQD (reference sequence). This CDR3 region has 14 residues. The ends were cut back, 6 bases at V and 6 bases at J, with 18 bases in the middle. The CDR3: CASSPSGVPLEQYF. The DNA of the CDR3 is TGCGCCAGCAGCCCCTCGGGGGTACCTCTCGAGCAGTACTTC.

The V call is TRBV9, the J call TRBJ2-7; maybe TRBD1 (6 bases). Germline CDR1 reads SGDLS; CDR2 reads YYNGEE. CDR3 length: 15 amino acids. The V end was cut by 0 bases, the J end by 3 bases, with 13 bases between. Here the CDR3 DNA reads TGTGCCAGCAGCGTAGGCGGGCAGGGGATCTACGAGCAGTACTTC. This codes for CASSVGGQGIYEQYF.

The chain links TRBV18 to TRBJ2-3; the match to TRBD2 covers 9 bases. This CDR3 spans 17 amino acids. J was trimmed by 4 bases and V by 2 bases; bases with no gene match: 10. Germline V gives CDR1 KGHSH, CDR2 LQKENI. The CDR3 spells CASSPLTGGGASDTQYF. The DNA for the CDR3 is TGTGCCAGCTCACCATTAACTGGCGGGGGGGCTTCAGATACGCAGTATTTT. Combining the CDR3 with reference TRBV18 and TRBJ2-3 gives the whole variable domain NAGVMQNPRHLVRRRGQEARLRCSPMKGHSHVYWYRQLPEEGLKFMVYLQKENIIDESGMPKERFSAEFPKEGPSILRIQQVVRGDSAAYFCASSPLTGGGASDTQYFGPGTRLTVL.

The V call is TRBV5-1, the J call TRBJ2-2, with D perhaps TRBD1 (6 bases). Trimming cost V 3 bases and J 4 bases, with 16 bases left between them. The CDR3 is 16 amino acids. Germline values: CDR1 SGHRS, CDR2 YFSETQ. The CDR3 DNA is TGCGCCAGCAGCTCAAGGCAGGGGTTGCGCACCGGGGAGCTGTTTTTT. It is translated as CASSSRQGLRTGELFF.

The V gene is TRBV9, the J gene TRBJ2-3, with D perhaps TRBD1 (5 bases). Germline values: CDR1 SGDLS, CDR2 YYNGEE. The CDR3 runs to 17 residues. Between the trimmed V and J ends, which lost 4 bases and 0 bases, there was a span of 18 bases. The CDR3 nucleotides read TGTGCCAGCAGCCCCCAAGGCCAGGGCCACAGCACAGATACGCAGTATTTT. Protein: CASSPQGQGHSTDTQYF.

CDR3 sequence (DNA): TGTGCTAGTGAATCTGACAGGACCATGAACACTGAAGCTTTCTTT. This sequence encodes CASESDRTMNTEAFF. V usage is TRBV12-5 and J usage is TRBJ1-1, with a weak D call TRBD1 (6 bases). Germline V gene data show CDR1 as LGHNT and CDR2 as FRNRAP. The CDR3 is 15 residues long. Between the trimmed V and J ends, which lost 7 bases and 0 bases, there was a span of 15 bases.

The rearrangement links TRBV7-3 to TRBJ2-2, with 9 bases matching TRBD2. J was trimmed by 5 bases and V by 5 bases; bases with no gene match: 6. The CDR3 length is 15 residues. Germline CDR1 reads SGHTA; CDR2 reads FQGTGA. This chain's CDR3 is CASSPGLAGTGELFF. The DNA for the CDR3 is TGTGCCAGCAGCCCGGGGCTAGCGGGGACCGGGGAGCTGTTTTTT.

The V gene is TRBV5-4, the J gene TRBJ2-7; 11 nucleotides agree with TRBD1. The CDR3 extends over 15 amino acids. The ends lost 4 bases at V and 7 bases at J; junction bases unmatched: 10. Germline loops: CDR1 SGHNT, CDR2 YYREEE (reference sequence). CDR3: CASSTPGQGVREQYF. CDR3 nucleotide sequence: TGTGCCAGCAGCACCCCGGGACAGGGGGTTCGGGAGCAGTACTTC.

The V and J genes are TRBV19 and TRBJ2-7; perhaps TRBD1 as D (6 bases). CDR3 size: 15 residues. The germline V and J ends were trimmed by 5 bases and 6 bases, with 20 bases remaining between them. CDR1 and CDR2 (germline): LNHDA, SQIVND (reference sequence). CDR3 residues: CASSPQGWGSSEQYV. CDR3 bases: TGTGCCAGTAGTCCACAGGGTTGGGGGTCCAGCGAGCAGTACGTC.